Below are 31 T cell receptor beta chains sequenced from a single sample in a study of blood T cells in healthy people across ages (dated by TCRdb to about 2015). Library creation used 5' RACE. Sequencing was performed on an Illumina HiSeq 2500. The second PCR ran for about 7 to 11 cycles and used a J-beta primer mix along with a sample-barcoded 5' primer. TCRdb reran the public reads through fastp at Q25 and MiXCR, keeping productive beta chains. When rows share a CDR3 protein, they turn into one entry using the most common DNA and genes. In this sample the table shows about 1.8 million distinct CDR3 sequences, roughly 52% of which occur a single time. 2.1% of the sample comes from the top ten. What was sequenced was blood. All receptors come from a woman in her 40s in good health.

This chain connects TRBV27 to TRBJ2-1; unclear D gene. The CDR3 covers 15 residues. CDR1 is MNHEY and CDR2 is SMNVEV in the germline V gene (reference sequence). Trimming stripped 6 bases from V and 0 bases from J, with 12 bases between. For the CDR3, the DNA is TGTGCCAGCAGCAGACCCATTAGCTCCTACAATGAGCAGTTCTTC. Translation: CASSRPISSYNEQFF.

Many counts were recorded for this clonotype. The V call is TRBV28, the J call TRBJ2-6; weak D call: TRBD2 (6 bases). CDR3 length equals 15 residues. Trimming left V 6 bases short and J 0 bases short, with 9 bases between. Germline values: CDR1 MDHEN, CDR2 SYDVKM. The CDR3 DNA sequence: TGTGCCAGCAGCTCCGGGGGCTCTGGGGCCAACGTCCTGACTTTC. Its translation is CASSSGGSGANVLTF.

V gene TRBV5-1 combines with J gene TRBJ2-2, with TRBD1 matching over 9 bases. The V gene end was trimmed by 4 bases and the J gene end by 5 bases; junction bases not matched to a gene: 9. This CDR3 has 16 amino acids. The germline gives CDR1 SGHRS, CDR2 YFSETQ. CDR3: CASSPLTGGKTGELFF. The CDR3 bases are TGCGCCAGCAGCCCCTTGACAGGGGGGAAAACCGGGGAGCTGTTTTTT.

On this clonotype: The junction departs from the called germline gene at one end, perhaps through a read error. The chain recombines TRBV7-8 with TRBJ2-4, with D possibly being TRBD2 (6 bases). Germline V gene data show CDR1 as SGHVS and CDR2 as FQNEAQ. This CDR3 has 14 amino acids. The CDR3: CASSLGGVKNVQYF. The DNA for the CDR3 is TGTGCCAGCAGCTTAGGCGGGGTCAAAAACGTTCAGTACTTC.

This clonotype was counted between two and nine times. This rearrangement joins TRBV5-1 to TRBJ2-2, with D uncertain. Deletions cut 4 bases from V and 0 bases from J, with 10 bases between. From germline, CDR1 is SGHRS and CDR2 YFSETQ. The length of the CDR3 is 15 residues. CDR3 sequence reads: CASSVRNANTGELFF. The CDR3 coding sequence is TGCGCCAGCAGCGTCCGAAACGCGAACACCGGGGAGCTGTTTTTT. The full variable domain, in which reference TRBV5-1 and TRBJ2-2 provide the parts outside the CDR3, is KAGVTQTPRYLIKTRGQQVTLSCSPISGHRSVSWYQQTPGQGLQFLFEYFSETQRNKGNFPGRFSGRQFSNSRSEMNVSTLELGDSALYLCASSVRNANTGELFFGEGSRLTVL.

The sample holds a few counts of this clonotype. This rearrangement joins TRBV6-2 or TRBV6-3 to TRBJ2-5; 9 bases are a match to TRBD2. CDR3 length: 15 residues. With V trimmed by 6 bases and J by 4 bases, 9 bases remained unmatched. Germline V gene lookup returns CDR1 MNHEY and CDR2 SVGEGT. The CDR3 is CASSKEGLALETQYF. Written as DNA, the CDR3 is TGTGCCAGCAGCAAAGAGGGACTAGCTTTAGAGACCCAGTACTTC.

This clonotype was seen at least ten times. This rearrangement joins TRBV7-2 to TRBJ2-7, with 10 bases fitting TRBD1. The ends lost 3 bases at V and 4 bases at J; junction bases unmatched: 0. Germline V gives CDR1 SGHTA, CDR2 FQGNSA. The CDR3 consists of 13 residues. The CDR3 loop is CASSLDRGYEQYF. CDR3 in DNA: TGTGCCAGCAGCTTGGACAGGGGGTACGAGCAGTACTTC.

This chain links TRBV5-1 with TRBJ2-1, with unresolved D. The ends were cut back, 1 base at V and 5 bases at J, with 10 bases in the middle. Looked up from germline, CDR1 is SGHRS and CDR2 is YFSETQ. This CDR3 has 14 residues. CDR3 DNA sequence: TGCGCCAGCAGCTTGTTACGCGTCAACAATGAGCAGTTCTTC. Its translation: CASSLLRVNNEQFF.

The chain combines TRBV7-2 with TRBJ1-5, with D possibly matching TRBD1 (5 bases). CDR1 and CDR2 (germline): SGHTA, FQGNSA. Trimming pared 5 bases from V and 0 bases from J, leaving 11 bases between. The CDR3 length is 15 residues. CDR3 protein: CASSRVGGSNQPQHF. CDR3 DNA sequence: TGTGCCAGCAGCCGTGTGGGGGGTAGCAATCAGCCCCAGCATTTT.

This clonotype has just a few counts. Here the CDR3 reads CASTGGVGGGYTF. Written as DNA, the CDR3 is TGTGCCAGCACAGGGGGCGTTGGAGGTGGCTACACCTTC. The rearrangement joins TRBV7-9 to TRBJ1-2; 8 nucleotides match TRBD1. Germline trimming cut 7 bases from V and 7 bases from J; bases unmatched to any gene: 8. Per germline, CDR1 SEHNR and CDR2 FQNEAQ (reference sequence). There are 13 residues in the CDR3.

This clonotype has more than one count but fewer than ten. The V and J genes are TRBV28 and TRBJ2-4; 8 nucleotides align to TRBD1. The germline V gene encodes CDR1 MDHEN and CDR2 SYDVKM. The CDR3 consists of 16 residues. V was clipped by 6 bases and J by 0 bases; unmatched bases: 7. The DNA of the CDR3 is TGTGCCAGCAGCCCAACAGGGGGAGTAGCCAAAAACATTCAGTACTTC. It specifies CASSPTGGVAKNIQYF.

The DNA for the CDR3 is TGTGCCAGCAGCGTAGAGGGGGGGTTTAGCACAGATACGCAGTATTTT. Its protein product is CASSVEGGFSTDTQYF. V usage is TRBV9 and J usage is TRBJ2-3, with D maybe TRBD2 (7 bases). Per germline, CDR1 SGDLS and CDR2 YYNGEE. Trimming removed 0 bases at V and 0 bases at J, with 11 bases between. This CDR3 has 16 amino acids.

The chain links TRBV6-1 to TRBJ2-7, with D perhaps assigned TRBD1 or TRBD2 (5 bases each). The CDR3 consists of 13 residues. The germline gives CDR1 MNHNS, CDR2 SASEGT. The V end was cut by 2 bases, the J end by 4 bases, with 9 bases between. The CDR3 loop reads CASSERGRYEQYF. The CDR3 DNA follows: TGTGCCAGCAGTGAAAGGGGACGTTACGAGCAGTACTTC.

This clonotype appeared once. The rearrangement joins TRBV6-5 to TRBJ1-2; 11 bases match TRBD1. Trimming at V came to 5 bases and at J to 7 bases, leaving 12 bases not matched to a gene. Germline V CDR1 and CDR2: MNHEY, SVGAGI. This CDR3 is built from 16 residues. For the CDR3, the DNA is TGTGCCAGCAGTCACGATTGGGACAGGGGGATTGGTGGCTACACCTTC. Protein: CASSHDWDRGIGGYTF.

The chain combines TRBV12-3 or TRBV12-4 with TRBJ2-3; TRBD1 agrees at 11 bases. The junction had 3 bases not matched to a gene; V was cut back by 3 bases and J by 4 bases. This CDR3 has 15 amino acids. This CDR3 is CASSFSGQGADTQYF. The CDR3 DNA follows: TGTGCCAGCAGTTTCTCGGGACAGGGGGCAGATACGCAGTATTTT.

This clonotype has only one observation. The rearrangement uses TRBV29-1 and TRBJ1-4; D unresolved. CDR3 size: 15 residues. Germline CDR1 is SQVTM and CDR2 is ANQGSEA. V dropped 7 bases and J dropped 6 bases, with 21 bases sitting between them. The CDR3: CSEERRLERDEKLFF. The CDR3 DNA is TGCAGCGAAGAACGTCGGCTGGAGCGGGATGAAAAACTGTTTTTT.

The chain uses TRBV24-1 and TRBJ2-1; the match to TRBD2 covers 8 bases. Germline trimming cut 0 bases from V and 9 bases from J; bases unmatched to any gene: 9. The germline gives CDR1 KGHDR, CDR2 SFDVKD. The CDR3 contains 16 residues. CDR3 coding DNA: TGTGCCACCAGTGATTTGTTTGCCGGGGGGGCCGGTGAGCAGTTCTTC. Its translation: CATSDLFAGGAGEQFF.

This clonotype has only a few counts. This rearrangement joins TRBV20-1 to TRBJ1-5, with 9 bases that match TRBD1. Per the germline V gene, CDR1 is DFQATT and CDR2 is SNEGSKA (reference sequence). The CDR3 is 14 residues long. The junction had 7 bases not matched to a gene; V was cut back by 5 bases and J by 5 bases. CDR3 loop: CSAVGQGWYQPQHF. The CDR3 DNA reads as TGCAGTGCTGTCGGACAGGGGTGGTATCAGCCCCAGCATTTT.

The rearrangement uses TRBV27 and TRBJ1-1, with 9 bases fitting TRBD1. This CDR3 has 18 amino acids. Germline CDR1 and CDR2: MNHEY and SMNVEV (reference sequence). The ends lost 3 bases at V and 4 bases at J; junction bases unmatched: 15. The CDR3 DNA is TGTGCCAGCAGTTTGGGGCTTAAAACAGGGGGCTGGGGCACTGAAGCTTTCTTT. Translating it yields CASSLGLKTGGWGTEAFF.

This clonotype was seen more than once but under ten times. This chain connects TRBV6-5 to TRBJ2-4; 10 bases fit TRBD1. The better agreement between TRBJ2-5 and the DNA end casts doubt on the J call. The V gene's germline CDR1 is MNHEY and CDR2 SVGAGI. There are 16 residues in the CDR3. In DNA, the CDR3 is TGTGCCAGCAGTTACTCGTGGACAGGGGGTGGAGAGACCCAGTACTTC. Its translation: CASSYSWTGGGETQYF.

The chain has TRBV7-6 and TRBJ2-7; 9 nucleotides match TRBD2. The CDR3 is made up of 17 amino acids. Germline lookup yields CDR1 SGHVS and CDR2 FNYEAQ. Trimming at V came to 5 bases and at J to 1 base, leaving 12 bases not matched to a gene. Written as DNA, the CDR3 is TGTGCCAGCAGCCCCCCGCTTGGAGCGGGGGGTTCCTACGAGCAGTACTTC. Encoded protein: CASSPPLGAGGSYEQYF.

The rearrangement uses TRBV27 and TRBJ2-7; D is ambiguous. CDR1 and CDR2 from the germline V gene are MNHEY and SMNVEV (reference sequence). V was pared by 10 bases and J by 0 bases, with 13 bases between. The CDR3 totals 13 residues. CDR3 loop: CATVALSSYEQYF. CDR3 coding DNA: TGTGCCACGGTTGCACTGAGCTCCTACGAGCAGTACTTC.

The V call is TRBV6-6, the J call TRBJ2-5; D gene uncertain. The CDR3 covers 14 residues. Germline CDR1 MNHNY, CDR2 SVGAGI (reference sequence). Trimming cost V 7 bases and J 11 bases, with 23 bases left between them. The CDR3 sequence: CASTERTNYNEQYF. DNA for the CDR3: TGTGCCAGCACGGAGCGCACTAACTACAATGAGCAGTACTTC.

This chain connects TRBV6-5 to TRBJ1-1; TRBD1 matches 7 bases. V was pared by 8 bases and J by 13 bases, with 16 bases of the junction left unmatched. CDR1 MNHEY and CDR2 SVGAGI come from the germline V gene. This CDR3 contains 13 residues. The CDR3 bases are TGTGCCAGCGTATTACGACAGGGTCGCAGAGTTTTCTTT. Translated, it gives CASVLRQGRRVFF.

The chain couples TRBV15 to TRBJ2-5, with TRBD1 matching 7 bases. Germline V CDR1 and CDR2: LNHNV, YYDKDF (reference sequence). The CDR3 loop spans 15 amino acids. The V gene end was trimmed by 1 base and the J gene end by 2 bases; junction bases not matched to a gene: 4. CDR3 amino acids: CATSRATGRQETQYF. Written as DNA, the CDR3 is TGTGCCACCAGCAGAGCGACAGGGCGGCAAGAGACCCAGTACTTC.

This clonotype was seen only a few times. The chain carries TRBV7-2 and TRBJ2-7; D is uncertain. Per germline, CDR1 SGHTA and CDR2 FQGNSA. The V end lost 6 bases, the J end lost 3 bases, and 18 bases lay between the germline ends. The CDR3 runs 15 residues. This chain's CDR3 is CASRVGSSHLYEQYF. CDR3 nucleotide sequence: TGTGCCAGCAGGGTCGGTTCGAGCCACCTCTACGAGCAGTACTTC.

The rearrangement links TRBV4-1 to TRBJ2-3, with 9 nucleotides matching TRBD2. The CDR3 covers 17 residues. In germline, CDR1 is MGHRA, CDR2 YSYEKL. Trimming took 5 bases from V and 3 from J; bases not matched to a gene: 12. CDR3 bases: TGCGCCAGCAGCTCCCCGCCCGGGACTAGCTTAACAGATACGCAGTATTTT. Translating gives CASSSPPGTSLTDTQYF.

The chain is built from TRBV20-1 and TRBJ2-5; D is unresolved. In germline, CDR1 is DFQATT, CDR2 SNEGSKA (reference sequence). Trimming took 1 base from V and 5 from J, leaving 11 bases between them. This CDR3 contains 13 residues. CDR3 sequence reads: CSARVASPETQYF. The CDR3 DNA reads TGCAGTGCTAGAGTGGCTAGTCCCGAGACCCAGTACTTC.

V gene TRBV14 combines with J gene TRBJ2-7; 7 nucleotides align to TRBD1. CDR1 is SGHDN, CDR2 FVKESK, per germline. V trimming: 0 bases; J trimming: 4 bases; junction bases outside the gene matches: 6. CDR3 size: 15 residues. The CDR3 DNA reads TGTGCCAGCAGCCAAGAGACAGGGCGGAAATACGAGCAGTACTTC. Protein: CASSQETGRKYEQYF.

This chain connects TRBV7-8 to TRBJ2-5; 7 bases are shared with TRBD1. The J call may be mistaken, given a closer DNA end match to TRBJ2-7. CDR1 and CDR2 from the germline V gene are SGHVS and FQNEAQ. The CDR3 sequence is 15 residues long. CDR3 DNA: TGTGCCAGCAGCTGGGGGACAGCTGAACAATACGAGCAGTACTTC. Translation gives CASSWGTAEQYEQYF.

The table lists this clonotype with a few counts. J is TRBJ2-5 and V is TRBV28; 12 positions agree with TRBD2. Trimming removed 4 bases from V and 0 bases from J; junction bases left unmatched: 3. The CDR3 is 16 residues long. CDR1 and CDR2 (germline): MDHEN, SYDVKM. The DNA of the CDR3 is TGTGCCAGCAGTTCTACTAGCGGGGGGCACCAAGAGACCCAGTACTTC. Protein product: CASSSTSGGHQETQYF.